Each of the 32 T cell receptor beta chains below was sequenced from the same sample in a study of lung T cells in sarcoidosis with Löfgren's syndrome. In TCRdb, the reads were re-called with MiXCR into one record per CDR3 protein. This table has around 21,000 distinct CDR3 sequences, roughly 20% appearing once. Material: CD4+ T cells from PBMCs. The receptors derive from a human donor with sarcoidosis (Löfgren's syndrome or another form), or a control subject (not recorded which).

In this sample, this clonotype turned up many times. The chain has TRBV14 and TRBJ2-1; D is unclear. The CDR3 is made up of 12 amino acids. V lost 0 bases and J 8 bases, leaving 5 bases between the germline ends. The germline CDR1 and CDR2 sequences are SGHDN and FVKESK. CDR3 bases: TGTGCCAGCAGCCAAGACGCGGATGAGCAGTTCTTC. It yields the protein CASSQDADEQFF.

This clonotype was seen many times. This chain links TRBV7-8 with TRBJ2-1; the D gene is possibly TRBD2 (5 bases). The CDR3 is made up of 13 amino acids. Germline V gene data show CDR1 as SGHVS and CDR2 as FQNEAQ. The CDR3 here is CASTRGPSNEQFF. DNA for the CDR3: TGTGCGAGTACCCGCGGGCCTTCGAATGAGCAGTTCTTC.

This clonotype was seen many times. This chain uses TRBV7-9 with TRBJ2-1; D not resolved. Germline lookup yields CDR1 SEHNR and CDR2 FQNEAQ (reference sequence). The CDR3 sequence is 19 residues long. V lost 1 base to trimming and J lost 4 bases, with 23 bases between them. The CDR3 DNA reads TGTGCCAGCAGCTTAGTTACGGGCCTAGTAACCCTGGGATACAATGAGCAGTTCTTC. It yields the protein CASSLVTGLVTLGYNEQFF.

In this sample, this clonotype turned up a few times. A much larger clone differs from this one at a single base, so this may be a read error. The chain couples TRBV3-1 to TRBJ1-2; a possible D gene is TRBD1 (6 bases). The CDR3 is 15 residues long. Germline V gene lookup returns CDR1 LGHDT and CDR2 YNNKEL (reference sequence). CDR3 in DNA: TGTGCCAGCAGCTACTCGGGACAACTAAACTATGGCTACGCCTTC. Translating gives CASSYSGQLNYGYAF.

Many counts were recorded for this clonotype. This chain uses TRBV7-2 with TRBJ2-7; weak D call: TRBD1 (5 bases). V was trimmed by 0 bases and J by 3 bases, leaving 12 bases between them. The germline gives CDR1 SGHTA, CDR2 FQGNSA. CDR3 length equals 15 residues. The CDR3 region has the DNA TGTGCCAGCAGCTTAGCGGACATCGCCGGCTACGAGCAGTACTTC. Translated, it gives CASSLADIAGYEQYF.

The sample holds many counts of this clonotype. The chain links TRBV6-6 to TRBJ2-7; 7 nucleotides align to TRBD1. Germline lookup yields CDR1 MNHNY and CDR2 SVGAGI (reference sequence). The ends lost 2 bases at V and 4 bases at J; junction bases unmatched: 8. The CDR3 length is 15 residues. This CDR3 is CASSYGSQGVYEQYF. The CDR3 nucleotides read TGTGCCAGCAGTTACGGATCGCAGGGGGTGTACGAGCAGTACTTC.

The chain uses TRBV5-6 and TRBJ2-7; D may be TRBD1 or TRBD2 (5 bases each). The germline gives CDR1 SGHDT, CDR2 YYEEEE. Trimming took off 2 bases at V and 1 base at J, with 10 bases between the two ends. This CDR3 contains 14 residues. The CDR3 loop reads CASSLLGASYEQYF. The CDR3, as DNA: TGTGCCAGCAGCTTACTCGGGGCTTCCTACGAGCAGTACTTC.

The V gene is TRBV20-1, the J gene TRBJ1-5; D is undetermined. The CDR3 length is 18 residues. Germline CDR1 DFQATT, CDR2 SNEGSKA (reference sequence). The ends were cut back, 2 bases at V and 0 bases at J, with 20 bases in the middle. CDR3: CSARSLGRWGYSNQPQHF. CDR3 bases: TGCAGTGCTAGATCACTGGGCAGGTGGGGTTATAGCAATCAGCCCCAGCATTTT.

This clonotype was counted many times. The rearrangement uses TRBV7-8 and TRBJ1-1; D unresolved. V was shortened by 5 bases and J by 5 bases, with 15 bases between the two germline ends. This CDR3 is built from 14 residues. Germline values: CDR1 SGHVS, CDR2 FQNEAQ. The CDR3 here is CASSPARAGTEAFF. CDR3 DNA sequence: TGTGCCAGCAGCCCCGCCCGGGCGGGAACTGAAGCTTTCTTT.

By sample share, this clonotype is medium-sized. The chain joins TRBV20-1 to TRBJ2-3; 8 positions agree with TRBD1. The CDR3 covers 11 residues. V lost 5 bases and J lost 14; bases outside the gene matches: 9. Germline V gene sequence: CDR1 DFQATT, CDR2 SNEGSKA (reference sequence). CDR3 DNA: TGCAGTGCTCAGACAGGGGACGCTGGGTATTTT. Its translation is CSAQTGDAGYF.

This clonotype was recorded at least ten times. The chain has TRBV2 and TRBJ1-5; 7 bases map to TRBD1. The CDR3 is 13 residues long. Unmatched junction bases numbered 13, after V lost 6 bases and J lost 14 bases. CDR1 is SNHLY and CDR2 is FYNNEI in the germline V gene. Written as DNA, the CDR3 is TGTGCCAGCAGCCCGACAGGGATAGACCTCGAGCATTTT. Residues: CASSPTGIDLEHF.

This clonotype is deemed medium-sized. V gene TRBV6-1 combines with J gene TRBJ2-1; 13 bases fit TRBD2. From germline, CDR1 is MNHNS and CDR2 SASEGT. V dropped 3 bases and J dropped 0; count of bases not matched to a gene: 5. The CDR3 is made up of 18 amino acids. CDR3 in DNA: TGTGCCAGCAGTGAGGGACTAGCGGGACCGGGCTCCTACAATGAGCAGTTCTTC. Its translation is CASSEGLAGPGSYNEQFF.

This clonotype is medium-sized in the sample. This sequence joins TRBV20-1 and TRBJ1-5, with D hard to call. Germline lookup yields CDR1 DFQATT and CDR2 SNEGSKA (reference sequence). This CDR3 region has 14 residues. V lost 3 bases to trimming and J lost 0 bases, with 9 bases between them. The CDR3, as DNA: TGCAGTGCTAGCCCGGTCAATAGCAATCAGCCCCAGCATTTT. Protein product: CSASPVNSNQPQHF.

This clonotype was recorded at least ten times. The CDR3 sequence is CASSPLTGPGGTQYF. The CDR3 DNA reads TGTGCCAGCAGCCCCCTTACAGGACCCGGGGGGACCCAGTACTTC. The chain recombines TRBV7-7 with TRBJ2-5; TRBD2 might be the D (6 bases). Trimming removed 5 bases at V and 7 bases at J, with 20 bases between. Germline values: CDR1 SSHAT, CDR2 FNYEAQ (reference sequence). The CDR3 runs 15 residues.

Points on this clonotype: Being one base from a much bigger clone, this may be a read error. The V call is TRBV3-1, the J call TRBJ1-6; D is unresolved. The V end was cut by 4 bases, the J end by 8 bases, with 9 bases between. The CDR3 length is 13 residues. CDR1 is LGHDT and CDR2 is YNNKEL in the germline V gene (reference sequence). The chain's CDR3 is CASSRLRDSPLHF. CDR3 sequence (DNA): TGTGCCAGCAGCCGACTACGGGATTCACCCCTCCACTTT.

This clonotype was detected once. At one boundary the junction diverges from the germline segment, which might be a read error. The CDR3 reads CASSNRGRGYQETQHF. CDR3 DNA: TGTGCCAGCAGTAACAGGGGCAGGGGTTACCAAGAGACCCAGCACTTC. The rearrangement uses TRBV28 and TRBJ2-5; 7 bases are a match to TRBD1. The V gene's germline CDR1 is MDHEN and CDR2 SYDVKM. CDR3 length: 16 amino acids.

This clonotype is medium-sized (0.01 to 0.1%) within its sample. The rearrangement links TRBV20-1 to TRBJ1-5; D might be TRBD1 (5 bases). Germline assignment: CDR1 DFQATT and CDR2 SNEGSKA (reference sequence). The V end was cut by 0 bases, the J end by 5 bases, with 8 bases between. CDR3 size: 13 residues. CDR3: CSARDLRDQPQHF. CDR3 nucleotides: TGCAGTGCTAGAGATCTCAGGGATCAGCCCCAGCATTTT.

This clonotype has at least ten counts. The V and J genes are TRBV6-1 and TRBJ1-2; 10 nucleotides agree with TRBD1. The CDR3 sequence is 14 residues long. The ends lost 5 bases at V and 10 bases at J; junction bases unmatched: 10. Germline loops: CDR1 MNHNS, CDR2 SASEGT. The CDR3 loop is CASSTRTGGPYYTF. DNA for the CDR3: TGTGCCAGCAGTACCAGGACAGGGGGTCCGTACTACACCTTC.

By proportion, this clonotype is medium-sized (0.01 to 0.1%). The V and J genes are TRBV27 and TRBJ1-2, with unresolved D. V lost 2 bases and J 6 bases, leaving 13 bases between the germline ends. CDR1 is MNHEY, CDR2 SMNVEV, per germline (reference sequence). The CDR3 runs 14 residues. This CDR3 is CASSLDILSDGYTF. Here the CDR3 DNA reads TGTGCCAGCAGTTTAGACATCCTTTCCGATGGCTACACCTTC.

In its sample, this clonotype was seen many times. CDR3 sequence reads: CASSYSSGTATHTDTQYF. In nucleotides, the CDR3 is TGTGCCAGCAGTTACTCGTCCGGGACAGCCACCCACACAGATACGCAGTATTTT. The J gene is TRBJ2-3, the V gene TRBV6-6, with 7 bases that match TRBD1. The V segment lost 0 bases and the J segment 2 bases; nucleotides outside the gene matches: 11. The CDR3 has 18 amino acids. CDR1 is MNHNY and CDR2 is SVGAGI in the germline V gene (reference sequence).

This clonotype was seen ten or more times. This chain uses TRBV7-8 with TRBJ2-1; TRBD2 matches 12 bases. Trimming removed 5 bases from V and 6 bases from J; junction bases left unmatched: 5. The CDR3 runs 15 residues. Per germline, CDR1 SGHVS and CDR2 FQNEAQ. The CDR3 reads CASSPSGGAPNEQFF. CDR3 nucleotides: TGTGCCAGCAGCCCTAGCGGGGGGGCTCCCAATGAGCAGTTCTTC.

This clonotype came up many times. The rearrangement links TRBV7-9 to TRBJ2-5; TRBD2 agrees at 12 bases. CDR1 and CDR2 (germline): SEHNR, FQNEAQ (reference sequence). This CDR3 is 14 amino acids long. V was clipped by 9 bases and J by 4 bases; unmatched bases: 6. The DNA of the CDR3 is TGTGCCAGTGGACTAGCGGGGACCCCAGAGACCCAGTACTTC. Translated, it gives CASGLAGTPETQYF.

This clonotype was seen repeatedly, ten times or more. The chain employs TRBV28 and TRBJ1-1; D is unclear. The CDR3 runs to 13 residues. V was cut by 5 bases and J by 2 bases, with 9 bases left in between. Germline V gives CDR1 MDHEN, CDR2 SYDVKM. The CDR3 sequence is CASSTRVNTEAFF. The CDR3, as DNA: TGTGCCAGCAGTACTCGGGTAAACACTGAAGCTTTCTTT.

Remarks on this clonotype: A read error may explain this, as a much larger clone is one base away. CDR3 sequence: CSSSLWNRVQETQYF. The CDR3 DNA follows: TGTTCCAGCAGTTTATGGAACAGGGTCCAAGAGACCCAGTACTTC. This chain links TRBV28 with TRBJ2-5, with D possibly TRBD1 on 6 matching bases. Germline V gene lookup returns CDR1 MDHEN and CDR2 SYDVKM. The CDR3 has 15 amino acids. The full variable domain, with the rest looked up from reference TRBV28 and TRBJ2-5, is DVKVTQSSRYLVKRTGEKVFLECVQDMDHENMFWYRQDPGLGLRLIYFSYDVKMKEKGDIPEGYSVSREKKERFSLILESASTNQTSMYLCSSSLWNRVQETQYFGPGTRLLVL.

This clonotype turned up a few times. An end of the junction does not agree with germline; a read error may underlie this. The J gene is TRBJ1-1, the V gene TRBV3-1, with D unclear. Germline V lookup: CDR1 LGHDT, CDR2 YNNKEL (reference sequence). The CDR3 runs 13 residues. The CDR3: CASSQVWGTEALF. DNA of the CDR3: TGTGCCAGCAGCCAAGTATGGGGAACTGAAGCTCTCTTT.

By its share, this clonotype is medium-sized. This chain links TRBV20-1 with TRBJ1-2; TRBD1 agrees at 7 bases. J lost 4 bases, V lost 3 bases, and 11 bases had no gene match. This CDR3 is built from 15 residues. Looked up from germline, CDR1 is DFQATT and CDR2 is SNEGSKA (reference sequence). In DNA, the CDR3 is TGCAGTGCTAGCGACAGGGTAGATTTAATCTATGGCTACACCTTC. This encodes CSASDRVDLIYGYTF.

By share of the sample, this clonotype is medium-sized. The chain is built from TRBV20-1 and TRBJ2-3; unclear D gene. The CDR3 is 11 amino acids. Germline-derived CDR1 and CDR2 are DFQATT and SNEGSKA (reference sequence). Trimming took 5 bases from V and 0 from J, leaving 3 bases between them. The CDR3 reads CSAGSTDTQYF. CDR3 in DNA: TGCAGTGCTGGGAGCACAGATACGCAGTATTTT.

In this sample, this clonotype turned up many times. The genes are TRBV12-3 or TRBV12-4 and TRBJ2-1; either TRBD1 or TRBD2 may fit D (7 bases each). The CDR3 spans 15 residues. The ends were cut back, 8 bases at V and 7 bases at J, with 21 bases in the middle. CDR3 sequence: CASSREGARRNEQFF. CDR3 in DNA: TGTGCCAGCTCTAGGGAGGGGGCGAGGAGGAATGAGCAGTTCTTC.

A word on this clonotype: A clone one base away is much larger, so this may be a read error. DNA of the CDR3: TGTGCCAGCAGCTTAGGGACGGGACTAGCTACAAATACGCAGTATTTT. Residues: CASSLGTGLATNTQYF. The rearrangement links TRBV7-2 to TRBJ2-3; 9 nucleotides align to TRBD2. Germline CDR1 reads SGHTA; CDR2 reads FQGNSA. The trim removed 1 base at V and 7 bases at J, leaving 9 bases unmatched. The CDR3 contains 16 residues.

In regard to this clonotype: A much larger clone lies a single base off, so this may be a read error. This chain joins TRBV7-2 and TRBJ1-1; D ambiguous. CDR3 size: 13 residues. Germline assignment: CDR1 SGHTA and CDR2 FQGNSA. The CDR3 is CASSFSENTGAFF. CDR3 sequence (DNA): TGTGCCAGCAGCTTTTCCGAGAACACTGGAGCTTTCTTT. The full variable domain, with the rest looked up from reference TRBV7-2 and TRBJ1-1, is GAGVSQSPSNKVTEKGKDVELRCDPISGHTALYWYRQSLGQGLEFLIYFQGNSAPDKSGLPSDRFSAERTGGSVSTLTIQRTQQEDSAVYLCASSFSENTGAFFGQGTRLTVV.

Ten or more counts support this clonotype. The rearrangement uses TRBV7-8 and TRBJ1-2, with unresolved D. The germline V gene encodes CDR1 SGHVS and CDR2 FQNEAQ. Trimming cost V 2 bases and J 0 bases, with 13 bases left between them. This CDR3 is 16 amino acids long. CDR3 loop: CASSLRVTSSNYGYTF. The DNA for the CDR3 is TGTGCCAGCAGCTTAAGAGTAACATCATCTAACTATGGCTACACCTTC.

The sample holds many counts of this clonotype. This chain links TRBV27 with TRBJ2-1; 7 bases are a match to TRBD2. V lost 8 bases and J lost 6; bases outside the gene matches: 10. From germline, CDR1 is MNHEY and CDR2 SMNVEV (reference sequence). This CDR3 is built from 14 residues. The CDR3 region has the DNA TGTGCCAGCGCCTTCGAACGACTAGCCAATGAGCAGTTCTTC. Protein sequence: CASAFERLANEQFF.